These T cell receptor beta chains were read from a single sample in a study of shared clonotypes between healthy human individuals. Repertoires were generated with immunoSEQ multiplex PCR, while TCRdb's copy carries only in-frame clones and drops some. The sample yields around 620,000 clones, approximately 96% seen once. The sequenced sample consisted of naive CD8+ T cells sorted from blood. The receptors come from a woman under 40 in good health. The CDR3 runs from the conserved cysteine through the conserved F or W. Each record gives: J gene, V gene, D gene, clone size, CDR3 DNA, CDR3 protein. The D gene is left open where the match is weak. Size tells how often a clone was seen (once, few, many) or the class of an expanded clone, and some rows leave it out.

J gene: TRBJ2-7
V gene: TRBV28
D gene: NA
clone size: NA
CDR3 DNA: TGTGCCAGCAGACCGGGACACCCCTACGAGCAGTACTTC
CDR3 protein: CASRPGHPYEQYF

J gene: TRBJ1-1
V gene: TRBV2
D gene: NA
clone size: NA
CDR3 DNA: TGTGCCAGCAGTGAAAGCGCTGTACAGATCACTGAAGCTTTCTTT
CDR3 protein: CASSESAVQITEAFF

J gene: TRBJ2-1
V gene: TRBV5-4
D gene: NA
clone size: NA
CDR3 DNA: TGTGCCAGCAGCTTGACCGGCAATGAGCAGTTCTTC
CDR3 protein: CASSLTGNEQFF

J gene: TRBJ2-1
V gene: TRBV5-8
D gene: TRBD2
clone size: NA
CDR3 DNA: TGTGCCAGCAGCTTACTAGCGGAGCAGTTCTTC
CDR3 protein: CASSLLAEQFF

J gene: TRBJ1-6
V gene: TRBV11-2
D gene: NA
clone size: NA
CDR3 DNA: TGTGCCAGCAGCTTAGATTGGACTTTCTATTCACCCCTCCACTTT
CDR3 protein: CASSLDWTFYSPLHF

J gene: TRBJ2-1
V gene: TRBV7-8
D gene: TRBD2
clone size: NA
CDR3 DNA: TGTGCCAGCAGCTTATCGTTTGCGGGAGGTCCTTTTTACAATGAGCAGTTCTTC
CDR3 protein: CASSLSFAGGPFYNEQFF

J gene: TRBJ2-1
V gene: TRBV5-4
D gene: NA
clone size: NA
CDR3 DNA: TGTGCCAGCAGCTTGGGTAGCGGATCCTACAATGAGCAGTTCTTC
CDR3 protein: CASSLGSGSYNEQFF

J gene: TRBJ1-2
V gene: TRBV2
D gene: NA
clone size: NA
CDR3 DNA: TGTGCCAGCAGTGAGTTCCCGGGCGGGATTCGATATGGCTACACCTTC
CDR3 protein: CASSEFPGGIRYGYTF

J gene: TRBJ2-3
V gene: TRBV11-2
D gene: TRBD2
clone size: NA
CDR3 DNA: TGTGCCAGCAGCGCCTCTAGCGGGAGGTTCCCAGATACGCAGTATTTT
CDR3 protein: CASSASSGRFPDTQYF

J gene: TRBJ2-7
V gene: TRBV5-1
D gene: TRBD1
clone size: NA
CDR3 DNA: TGCGCCAGCAGATCCGGGACAGGGACCGCCTACGAGCAGTACTTC
CDR3 protein: CASRSGTGTAYEQYF

J gene: TRBJ2-2
V gene: TRBV28
D gene: NA
clone size: NA
CDR3 DNA: TGTGCCAGCACTTGGCGCTATCTCGCGAACACCGGGGAGCTGTTTTTT
CDR3 protein: CASTWRYLANTGELFF

J gene: TRBJ2-1
V gene: TRBV27
D gene: TRBD2
clone size: NA
CDR3 DNA: TGTGCCAGCAGTTTCCTCAGACTAGCGGGAGGCCACTACAATGAGCAGTTCTTC
CDR3 protein: CASSFLRLAGGHYNEQFF

J gene: TRBJ1-1
V gene: TRBV4-1
D gene: TRBD1
clone size: once
CDR3 DNA: TGCGCCAGCGGCCCGGGACAGGCTAGTTACACTGAAGCTTTCTTT
CDR3 protein: CASGPGQASYTEAFF

J gene: TRBJ1-1
V gene: TRBV28
D gene: TRBD1
clone size: NA
CDR3 DNA: TGTGCCAGCAGGCGGGACAGGGGGAACACTGAAGCTTTCTTT
CDR3 protein: CASRRDRGNTEAFF

J gene: TRBJ2-4
V gene: TRBV21-1
D gene: NA
clone size: NA
CDR3 DNA: TGTGCCAGCAGCATAAAGGCGGCCAAAAACATTCAGTACTTC
CDR3 protein: CASSIKAAKNIQYF

J gene: TRBJ2-7
V gene: TRBV19
D gene: TRBD1
clone size: NA
CDR3 DNA: TGTGCCAGTAGGCCGGGACAGGAGGCCTACGAGCAGTACTTC
CDR3 protein: CASRPGQEAYEQYF

J gene: TRBJ1-2
V gene: TRBV7-2
D gene: NA
clone size: few
CDR3 DNA: TGTGCCAGCAGCTCTTGGACAGACTATGGCTACACCTTC
CDR3 protein: CASSSWTDYGYTF

J gene: TRBJ1-1
V gene: TRBV5-1
D gene: NA
clone size: NA
CDR3 DNA: TGCGCCAGCAGCCCCCTTGCCTCGGGACCCCGAAGCGAATATACTGAAGCTTTCTTT
CDR3 protein: CASSPLASGPRSEYTEAFF